The clone carrying this TCR beta chain came up once. The sample comes from a study of blood T cell repertoires in COVID-19. Study context: T cells, B-cell-depleted T cells, or PBMCs supplied cDNA or gDNA.

The method was immunoSEQ multiplex PCR; TCRdb's version includes in-frame clones alone and lacks a portion of them. The table shows approximately 260,000 clones, with about four fifths occurring only once. Everyone who took part was roughly 18 to 89 years old, and they came from 24 US areas. The study assigned cohorts using participant-reported clinical history. In Cohort 3, a recovered donor had either two negative PCRs, clearance, or symptom resolution. The sequence was collected from a man aged 45-60 years who had recovered from COVID-19. Sequenced input: PBMCs or T cells enriched from blood (not recorded which).

The CDR3 DNA follows: TGTGCCAGCAGTTACGGCTACAGGGACACTGAAGCTTTCTTT. It encodes CASSYGYRDTEAFF. The chain joins TRBV6-5 to TRBJ1-1; maybe TRBD1 (6 bases). The CDR3 has 14 residues. Germline assignment: CDR1 MNHEY and CDR2 SVGAGI. The ends were cut back, 2 bases at V and 3 bases at J, with 10 bases in the middle.